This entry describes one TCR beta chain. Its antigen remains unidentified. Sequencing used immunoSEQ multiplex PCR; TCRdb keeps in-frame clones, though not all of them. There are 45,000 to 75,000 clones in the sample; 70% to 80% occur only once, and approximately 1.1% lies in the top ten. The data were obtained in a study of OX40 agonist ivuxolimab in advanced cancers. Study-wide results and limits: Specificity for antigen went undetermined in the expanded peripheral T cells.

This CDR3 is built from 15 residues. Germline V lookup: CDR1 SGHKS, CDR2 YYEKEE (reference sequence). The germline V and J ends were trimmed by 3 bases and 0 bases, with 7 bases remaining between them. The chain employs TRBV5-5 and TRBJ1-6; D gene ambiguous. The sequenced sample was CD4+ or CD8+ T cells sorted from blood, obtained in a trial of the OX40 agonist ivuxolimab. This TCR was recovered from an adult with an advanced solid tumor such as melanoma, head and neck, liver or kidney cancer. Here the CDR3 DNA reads TGTGCCAGCAGCTCGGAGAGCTCCTATAATTCACCCCTCCACTTT. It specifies CASSSESSYNSPLHF.